Below, 26 T cell receptor beta chains from the same sample are listed, as sequenced in a study of Ad26.COV2.S vaccination and SARS-CoV-2 variants. Noted treatment: roughly 18 received Ad26.COV2.S at low or high dose, single or two shots; about 5 received placebo; per-sample allocation not given. It was on day 63 after the first vaccine or placebo injection that samples were taken. The method was immunoSEQ multiplex PCR; TCRdb's version includes in-frame clones alone and lacks a portion of them. The sample carries about 400,000 clones, over 75% recorded once. Source: peripheral blood, taken in a trial of Ad26.COV2.S vaccine versus placebo. The origin of the receptors is a person between 18 and 60 years old who received the Ad26.COV2.S COVID-19 vaccine or a placebo.

The chain recombines TRBV12-3 or TRBV12-4 with TRBJ2-1, with D possibly being TRBD1 or TRBD2 (5 bases each). Deletions cut 5 bases from V and 7 bases from J, with 12 bases between. The CDR3 consists of 13 residues. The CDR3 loop reads CASSLSGRNEQFF. CDR3 DNA sequence: TGTGCCAGCAGTCTCTCGGGGCGGAATGAGCAGTTCTTC.

This chain connects TRBV6-5 to TRBJ1-2; D uncertain. This CDR3 contains 15 residues. CDR1 and CDR2 from the germline V gene are MNHEY and SVGAGI. With 2 bases removed from V and 0 bases from J, the gap between germline ends came to 10 bases. Here the CDR3 DNA reads TGTGCCAGCAGTTACACCAGTGCCTCTAACTATGGCTACACCTTC. This translates into CASSYTSASNYGYTF.

The gene calls are TRBV9 and TRBJ1-1, with D perhaps matching TRBD1 (6 bases). The V and J ends lost 2 bases and 0 bases respectively, with 11 bases between them. The length of the CDR3 is 15 residues. Germline CDR1 and CDR2: SGDLS and YYNGEE. CDR3 amino acids: CASSVQGTMNTEAFF. CDR3 coding DNA: TGTGCCAGCAGCGTTCAGGGGACTATGAACACTGAAGCTTTCTTT.

The chain employs TRBV4-3 and TRBJ2-2, with a weak D call TRBD1 (6 bases). There are 14 residues in the CDR3. Germline CDR1 and CDR2: LGHNA and YSLEER. With 0 bases removed from V and 7 bases from J, the gap between germline ends came to 9 bases. DNA of the CDR3: TGCGCCAGCAGCCAAGAAACAGGGCTCGGGGAGCTGTTTTTT. The encoded protein is CASSQETGLGELFF.

The chain carries TRBV30 and TRBJ2-3; D is undetermined. The CDR3 runs to 12 residues. The V and J ends lost 8 bases and 0 bases respectively, with 9 bases between them. The germline CDR1 and CDR2 sequences are GTSNPN and SVGIG (reference sequence). As DNA, the CDR3 is TGTGCCGGGAACGGTAGCACAGATACGCAGTATTTT. The encoded protein is CAGNGSTDTQYF.

Only a few counts were recorded for this clone. This chain joins TRBV5-1 and TRBJ1-5, with D hard to call. The V end was cut by 1 base, the J end by 1 base, with 6 bases between. This CDR3 contains 14 residues. Germline loops: CDR1 SGHRS, CDR2 YFSETQ. The CDR3 loop is CASSLSGSNQPQHF. The CDR3 DNA reads TGCGCCAGCAGCTTGAGCGGGAGCAATCAGCCCCAGCATTTT.

The genes are TRBV7-9 and TRBJ1-6; 7 nucleotides line up with TRBD1. This CDR3 region has 17 residues. CDR1 and CDR2 from the germline V gene are SEHNR and FQNEAQ (reference sequence). V trimming: 4 bases; J trimming: 9 bases; junction bases outside the gene matches: 15. The CDR3 sequence: CASSSFPTGNRGSPLHF. The CDR3 nucleotides read TGTGCCAGCAGCTCCTTCCCGACAGGGAATCGGGGTTCACCCCTCCACTTT.

A few counts support this clone. The chain joins TRBV5-1 to TRBJ2-5; TRBD1 matches at 8 bases. This CDR3 region has 16 residues. Trimming cost V 5 bases and J 4 bases; bases outside gene matches: 13. Germline lookup yields CDR1 SGHRS and CDR2 YFSETQ. The CDR3 spells CASSVGSTGDGETQYF. The CDR3 nucleotides read TGCGCCAGCAGTGTAGGATCGACAGGGGACGGAGAGACCCAGTACTTC.

The V and J genes are TRBV5-5 and TRBJ2-7; no clear D gene. Germline CDR1 SGHKS, CDR2 YYEKEE (reference sequence). CDR3 length: 14 residues. V shed 0 bases and J shed 1 base, with 8 bases lying between them. Written as DNA, the CDR3 is TGTGCCAGCAGCTTGGAAGGGTTTTCCTACGAGCAGTACTTC. Its protein is CASSLEGFSYEQYF.

The chain joins TRBV29-1 to TRBJ2-2, with D possibly TRBD1 on 5 matching bases. Trimming removed 7 bases at V and 2 bases at J, with 20 bases between. Germline V gives CDR1 SQVTM, CDR2 ANQGSEA. The CDR3 contains 16 residues. In DNA, the CDR3 is TGCAGCGCTTCGGTCGTGGACACCTTTAACACCGGGGAGCTGTTTTTT. It codes for CSASVVDTFNTGELFF.

The chain uses TRBV10-3 and TRBJ1-1; TRBD1 aligns across 7 bases. J lost 1 base, V lost 6 bases, and 8 bases had no gene match. The CDR3 runs to 15 residues. Germline V gives CDR1 ENHRY, CDR2 SYGVKD. The CDR3 loop reads CAIRVKTGKNTEAFF. DNA for the CDR3: TGTGCCATCAGAGTTAAGACAGGGAAGAACACTGAAGCTTTCTTT.

The gene calls are TRBV5-1 and TRBJ2-3; 11 bases line up with TRBD2. The CDR3 consists of 14 residues. V was clipped by 2 bases and J by 5 bases; unmatched bases: 1. CDR1 is SGHRS and CDR2 is YFSETQ in the germline V gene. CDR3 nucleotide sequence: TGCGCCAGCAGCTTTAGCGGGGGGGGAGATACGCAGTATTTT. Translating gives CASSFSGGGDTQYF.

The V call is TRBV28, the J call TRBJ1-2; D is undetermined. Germline CDR1 MDHEN, CDR2 SYDVKM. The CDR3 extends over 13 amino acids. V was clipped by 9 bases and J by 5 bases, with 16 bases between them. Written as DNA, the CDR3 is TGTGCCAGTGTTCCGATGGGGTTTTATGGCTACACCTTC. It yields the protein CASVPMGFYGYTF.

This clone was found once. The gene calls are TRBV30 and TRBJ1-2; D may be TRBD1 (6 bases). Germline V CDR1 and CDR2: GTSNPN, SVGIG (reference sequence). The CDR3 sequence is 14 residues long. The V gene lost 2 bases and the J gene lost 4 bases, with 14 bases spanning the gap. For the CDR3, the DNA is TGTGCCTGGAGTCGGGACACGCTTCTCTATGGCTACACCTTC. This encodes CAWSRDTLLYGYTF.

This clone has a handful of counts. V and J are TRBV29-1 and TRBJ1-2, with TRBD1 matching 10 bases. Germline V gives CDR1 SQVTM, CDR2 ANQGSEA. V gave up 4 bases and J gave up 1 base; unmatched junction bases: 3. The CDR3 loop spans 14 amino acids. CDR3 sequence: CSVGGQGGNYGYTF. CDR3 DNA sequence: TGCAGCGTTGGTGGACAGGGGGGTAACTATGGCTACACCTTC.

The table lists this clone with a count of one. The CDR3 region is CASSYSTASTNEKLFF. In DNA, the CDR3 is TGTGCCAGCAGTTACTCGACGGCGTCAACTAATGAAAAACTGTTTTTT. This chain links TRBV6-2 or TRBV6-3 with TRBJ1-4; D is unclear. The CDR3 has 16 amino acids. Trimming shortened V by 0 bases and J by 0 bases, and 8 bases separated the two germline ends. Germline CDR1 MNHEY, CDR2 SVGEGT.

The CDR3 sequence is CASSPTGTSGGGGELFF. As DNA, the CDR3 is TGTGCCAGCAGTCCGACCGGGACTAGCGGGGGAGGAGGGGAGCTGTTTTTT. The V call is TRBV6-6, the J call TRBJ2-2; 14 positions agree with TRBD2. Per germline, CDR1 MNHNY and CDR2 SVGAGI (reference sequence). The CDR3 sequence is 17 residues long. V trimming: 5 bases; J trimming: 8 bases; junction bases outside the gene matches: 10.

V is TRBV7-8 and J is TRBJ2-7; 11 bases agree with TRBD1. This CDR3 has 14 residues. V shed 2 bases, J shed 6 bases, and the junction held 3 bases outside the gene matches. In germline, CDR1 is SGHVS, CDR2 FQNEAQ. The CDR3 loop reads CASSLRTGGGEQYF. The CDR3 coding sequence is TGTGCCAGCAGCTTACGGACAGGGGGCGGCGAGCAGTACTTC. The full variable domain, rest sourced from reference TRBV7-8 and TRBJ2-7, is GAGVSQSPRYKVAKRGQDVALRCDPISGHVSLFWYQQALGQGPEFLTYFQNEAQLDKSGLPSDRFFAERPEGSVSTLKIQRTQQEDSAVYLCASSLRTGGGEQYFGPGTRLTVT.

This clone was counted between two and nine times. The gene calls are TRBV7-9 and TRBJ2-7; D not certain. CDR1 and CDR2 (germline): SEHNR, FQNEAQ (reference sequence). Trimming stripped 3 bases from V and 0 bases from J, with 9 bases between. The CDR3 has 14 amino acids. Written as DNA, the CDR3 is TGTGCCAGCAGCTTGAACGGAAACTCCTACGAGCAGTACTTC. Protein: CASSLNGNSYEQYF.

J is TRBJ2-2 and V is TRBV11-3; no clear D. V gave up 1 base and J gave up 1 base, with 7 bases separating them. The CDR3 runs 15 residues. CDR1 is SGHNT and CDR2 is YENEEA in the germline V gene. CDR3 sequence reads: CASSLVAMNTGELFF. DNA of the CDR3: TGTGCCAGCAGCTTAGTAGCAATGAACACCGGGGAGCTGTTTTTT.

This clone was seen only once. CDR3 protein: CASSPSGQGETEAFF. As DNA, the CDR3 is TGTGCCAGTAGTCCCTCGGGACAGGGAGAGACTGAAGCTTTCTTT. The chain has TRBV19 and TRBJ1-1, with 9 bases fitting TRBD1. V trimming: 5 bases; J trimming: 5 bases; junction bases outside the gene matches: 9. The germline V gene encodes CDR1 LNHDA and CDR2 SQIVND (reference sequence). CDR3 length: 15 residues.

This clone was seen once. The V gene is TRBV6-2 or TRBV6-3, the J gene TRBJ2-5; 9 bases line up with TRBD1. This CDR3 has 19 residues. The V segment lost 2 bases and the J segment 1 base; nucleotides outside the gene matches: 14. Germline lookup yields CDR1 MNHEY and CDR2 SVGEGT. CDR3 sequence reads: CASSYPQINRGLLQETQYF. CDR3 sequence (DNA): TGTGCCAGCAGTTACCCGCAAATCAACAGGGGGCTACTCCAAGAGACCCAGTACTTC.

V and J are TRBV11-2 and TRBJ1-6, with D uncertain. The CDR3 length is 12 residues. The V gene's germline CDR1 is SGHAT and CDR2 FQNNGV. V gave up 3 bases and J gave up 10 bases, with 7 bases separating them. The CDR3 region is CASSLLSSPLHF. CDR3 nucleotide sequence: TGTGCCAGCAGCTTGCTCAGCTCACCCCTCCACTTT.

V and J are TRBV19 and TRBJ2-7; 11 bases fit TRBD1. Germline assignment: CDR1 LNHDA and CDR2 SQIVND (reference sequence). This CDR3 spans 16 amino acids. Trimming took 3 bases from V and 3 from J; bases not matched to a gene: 7. This chain's CDR3 is CASSIGPGQGDYEQYF. CDR3 nucleotides: TGTGCCAGTAGTATTGGCCCGGGACAGGGGGACTACGAGCAGTACTTC. Based on the CDR3 plus reference TRBV19 and TRBJ2-7, the full variable domain is DGGITQSPKYLFRKEGQNVTLSCEQNLNHDAMYWYRQDPGQGLRLIYYSQIVNDFQKGDIAEGYSVSREKKESFPLTVTSAQKNPTAFYLCASSIGPGQGDYEQYFGPGTRLTVT.

V is TRBV5-1 and J is TRBJ2-7, with D maybe TRBD1 (6 bases). The V gene lost 3 bases and the J gene lost 5 bases, with 12 bases spanning the gap. Per the germline V gene, CDR1 is SGHRS and CDR2 is YFSETQ. There are 13 residues in the CDR3. The CDR3 bases are TGCGCCAGCAGCTGGGACAAAGGCCACGAGCAGTACTTC. Translating gives CASSWDKGHEQYF.

The chain uses TRBV7-3 and TRBJ2-2; D call uncertain. V shed 4 bases and J shed 0 bases, with 12 bases lying between them. The length of the CDR3 is 16 residues. CDR1 is SGHTA and CDR2 is FQGTGA in the germline V gene. The CDR3 here is CASSSAGPANTGELFF. CDR3 nucleotides: TGTGCCAGCAGCTCCGCAGGACCCGCGAACACCGGGGAGCTGTTTTTT.